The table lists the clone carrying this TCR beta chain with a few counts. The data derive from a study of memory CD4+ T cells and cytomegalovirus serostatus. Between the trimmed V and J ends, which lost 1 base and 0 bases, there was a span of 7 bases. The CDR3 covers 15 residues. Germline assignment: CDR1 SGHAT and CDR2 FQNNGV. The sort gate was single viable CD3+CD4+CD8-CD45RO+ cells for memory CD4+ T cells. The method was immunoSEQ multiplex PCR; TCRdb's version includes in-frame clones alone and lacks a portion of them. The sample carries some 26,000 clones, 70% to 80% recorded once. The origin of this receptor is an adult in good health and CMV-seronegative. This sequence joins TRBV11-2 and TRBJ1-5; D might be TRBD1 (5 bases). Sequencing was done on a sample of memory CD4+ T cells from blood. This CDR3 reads CASSLGQYSNQPQHF. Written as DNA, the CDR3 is TGTGCCAGCAGCTTAGGACAGTATAGCAATCAGCCCCAGCATTTT.